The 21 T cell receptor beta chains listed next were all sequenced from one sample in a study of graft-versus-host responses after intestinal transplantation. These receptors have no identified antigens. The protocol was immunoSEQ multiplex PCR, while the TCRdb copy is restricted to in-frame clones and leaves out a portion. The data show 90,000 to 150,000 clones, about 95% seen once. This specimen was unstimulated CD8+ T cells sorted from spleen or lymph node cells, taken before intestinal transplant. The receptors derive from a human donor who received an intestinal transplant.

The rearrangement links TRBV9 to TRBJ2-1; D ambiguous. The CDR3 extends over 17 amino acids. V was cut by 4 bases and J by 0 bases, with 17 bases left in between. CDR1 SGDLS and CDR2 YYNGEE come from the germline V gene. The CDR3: CASSPHLRTSSYNEQFF. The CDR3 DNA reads TGTGCCAGCAGCCCCCATTTGCGTACGAGCTCCTACAATGAGCAGTTCTTC.

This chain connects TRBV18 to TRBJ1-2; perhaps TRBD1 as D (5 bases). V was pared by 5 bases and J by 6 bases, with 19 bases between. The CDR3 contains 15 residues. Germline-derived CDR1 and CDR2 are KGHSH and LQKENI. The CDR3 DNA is TGTGCCAGCTCAGCCCGGGACCGGAAAGTGAATGGCTACACCTTC. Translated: CASSARDRKVNGYTF. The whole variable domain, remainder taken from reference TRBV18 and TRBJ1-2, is NAGVMQNPRHLVRRRGQEARLRCSPMKGHSHVYWYRQLPEEGLKFMVYLQKENIIDESGMPKERFSAEFPKEGPSILRIQQVVRGDSAAYFCASSARDRKVNGYTFGSGTRLTVV.

The CDR3 DNA is TGTGCCAGCATCATCATAGCGGGAGCGGGTGAGACCCAGTACTTC. Translation: CASIIIAGAGETQYF. This chain joins TRBV5-5 and TRBJ2-5, with TRBD2 matching 9 bases. The trim removed 6 bases at V and 5 bases at J, leaving 11 bases unmatched. This CDR3 is built from 15 residues. Germline V gene sequence: CDR1 SGHKS, CDR2 YYEKEE (reference sequence).

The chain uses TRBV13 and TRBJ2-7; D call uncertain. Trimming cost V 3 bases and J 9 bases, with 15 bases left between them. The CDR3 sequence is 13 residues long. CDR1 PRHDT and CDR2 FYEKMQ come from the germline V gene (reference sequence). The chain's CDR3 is CASSFLPRTRQYF. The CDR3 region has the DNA TGTGCCAGCAGCTTTCTTCCCCGTACGCGGCAGTACTTC.

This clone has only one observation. In DNA form, the CDR3 reads TGCGCCAGCAGCCAATTTTCAGGGGGCGGTTACGAGCAGTACTTC. Protein product: CASSQFSGGGYEQYF. The chain recombines TRBV4-1 with TRBJ2-7; 8 bases align to TRBD1. The CDR3 extends over 15 amino acids. Per the germline V gene, CDR1 is MGHRA and CDR2 is YSYEKL. Trimming cost V 2 bases and J 4 bases; bases outside gene matches: 7.

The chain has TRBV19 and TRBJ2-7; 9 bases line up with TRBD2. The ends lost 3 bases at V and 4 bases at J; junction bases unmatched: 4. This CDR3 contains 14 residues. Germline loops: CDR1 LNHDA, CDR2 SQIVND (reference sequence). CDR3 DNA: TGTGCCAGTAGTATCGGTCTAGCGGGGTACGAGCAGTACTTC. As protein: CASSIGLAGYEQYF.

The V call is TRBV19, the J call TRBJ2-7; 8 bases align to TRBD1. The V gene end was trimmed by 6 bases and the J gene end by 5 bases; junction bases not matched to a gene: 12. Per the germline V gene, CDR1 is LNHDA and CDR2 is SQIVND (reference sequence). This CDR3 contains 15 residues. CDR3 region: CASSWTGRTQDEQYF. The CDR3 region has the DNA TGTGCCAGTAGCTGGACAGGGAGGACCCAAGACGAGCAGTACTTC. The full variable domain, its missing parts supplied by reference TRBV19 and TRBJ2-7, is DGGITQSPKYLFRKEGQNVTLSCEQNLNHDAMYWYRQDPGQGLRLIYYSQIVNDFQKGDIAEGYSVSREKKESFPLTVTSAQKNPTAFYLCASSWTGRTQDEQYFGPGTRLTVT.

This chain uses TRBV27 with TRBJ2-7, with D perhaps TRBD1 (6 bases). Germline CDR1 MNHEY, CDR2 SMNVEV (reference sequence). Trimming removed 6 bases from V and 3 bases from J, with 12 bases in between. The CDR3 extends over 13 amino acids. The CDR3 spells CASRGALSYEQYF. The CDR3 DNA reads TGTGCCAGCAGGGGGGCCTTGAGCTACGAGCAGTACTTC.

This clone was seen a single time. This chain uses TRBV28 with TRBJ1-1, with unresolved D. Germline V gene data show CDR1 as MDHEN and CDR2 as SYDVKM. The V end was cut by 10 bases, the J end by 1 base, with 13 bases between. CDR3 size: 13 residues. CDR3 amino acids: CAIRRAANTEAFF. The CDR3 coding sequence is TGTGCCATCCGTCGGGCGGCGAACACTGAAGCTTTCTTT.

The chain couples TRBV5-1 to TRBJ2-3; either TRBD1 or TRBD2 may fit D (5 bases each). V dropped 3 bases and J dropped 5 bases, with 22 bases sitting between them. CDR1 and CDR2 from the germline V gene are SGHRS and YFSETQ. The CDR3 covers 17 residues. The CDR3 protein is CASSSTGANPPGDTQYF. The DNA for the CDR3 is TGCGCCAGCAGCTCCACCGGGGCGAACCCTCCAGGAGATACGCAGTATTTT.

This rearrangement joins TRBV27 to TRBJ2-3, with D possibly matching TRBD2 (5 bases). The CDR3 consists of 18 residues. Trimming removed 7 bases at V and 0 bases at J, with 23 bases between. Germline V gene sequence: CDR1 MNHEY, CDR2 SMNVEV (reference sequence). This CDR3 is CASTPLREPGGSTDTQYF. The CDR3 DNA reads TGTGCCAGCACCCCTTTAAGGGAGCCCGGCGGTAGCACAGATACGCAGTATTTT.

DNA for the CDR3: TGTGCCAGCAGCCCCCGGGACTTAAACACTGAAGCTTTCTTT. This codes for CASSPRDLNTEAFF. The chain employs TRBV11-2 and TRBJ1-1; D possibly corresponds to TRBD1 (5 bases). Germline values: CDR1 SGHAT, CDR2 FQNNGV. V was cut by 5 bases and J by 2 bases, with 12 bases left in between. This CDR3 is 14 amino acids long.

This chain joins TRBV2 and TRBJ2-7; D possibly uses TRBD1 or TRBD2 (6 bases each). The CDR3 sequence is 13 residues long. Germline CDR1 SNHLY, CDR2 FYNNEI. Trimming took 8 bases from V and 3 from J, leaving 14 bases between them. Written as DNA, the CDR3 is TGTGCCAGCGTCCGTGGGGGGCTCTACGAGCAGTACTTC. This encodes CASVRGGLYEQYF. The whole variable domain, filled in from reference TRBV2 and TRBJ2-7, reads EPEVTQTPSHQVTQMGQEVILRCVPISNHLYFYWYRQILGQKVEFLVSFYNNEISEKSEIFDDQFSVERPDGSNFTLKIRSTKLEDSAMYFCASVRGGLYEQYFGPGTRLTVT.

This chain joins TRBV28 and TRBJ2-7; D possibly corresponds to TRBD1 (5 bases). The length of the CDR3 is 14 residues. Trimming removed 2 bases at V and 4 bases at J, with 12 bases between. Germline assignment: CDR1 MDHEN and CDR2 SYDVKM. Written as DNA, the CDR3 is TGTGCCAGCAGTTTAGGGGCAGGGTGGTACGAGCAGTACTTC. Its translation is CASSLGAGWYEQYF.

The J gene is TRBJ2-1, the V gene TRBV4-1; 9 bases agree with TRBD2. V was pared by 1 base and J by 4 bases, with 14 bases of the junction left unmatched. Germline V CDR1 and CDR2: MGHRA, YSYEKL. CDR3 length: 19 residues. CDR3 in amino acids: CASSQAFGSGRAGYNEQFF. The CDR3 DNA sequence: TGCGCCAGCAGCCAAGCTTTCGGTAGCGGGAGAGCGGGTTACAATGAGCAGTTCTTC.

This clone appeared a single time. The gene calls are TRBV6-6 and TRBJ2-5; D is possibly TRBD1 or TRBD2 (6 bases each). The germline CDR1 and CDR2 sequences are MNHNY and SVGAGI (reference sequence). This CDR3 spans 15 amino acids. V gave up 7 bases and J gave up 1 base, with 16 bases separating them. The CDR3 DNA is TGTGCCAGCACTCCGACAGGAGGGGTCCAAGAGACCCAGTACTTC. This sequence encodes CASTPTGGVQETQYF.

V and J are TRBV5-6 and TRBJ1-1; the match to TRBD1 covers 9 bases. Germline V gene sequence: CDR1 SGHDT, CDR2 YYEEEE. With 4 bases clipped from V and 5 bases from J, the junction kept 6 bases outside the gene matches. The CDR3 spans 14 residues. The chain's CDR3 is CASSLQGAWTEAFF. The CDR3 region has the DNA TGTGCCAGCAGCCTACAGGGGGCATGGACTGAAGCTTTCTTT. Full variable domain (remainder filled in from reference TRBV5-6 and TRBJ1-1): DAGVTQSPTHLIKTRGQQVTLRCSPKSGHDTVSWYQQALGQGPQFIFQYYEEEERQRGNFPDRFSGHQFPNYSSELNVNALLLGDSALYLCASSLQGAWTEAFFGQGTRLTVV.

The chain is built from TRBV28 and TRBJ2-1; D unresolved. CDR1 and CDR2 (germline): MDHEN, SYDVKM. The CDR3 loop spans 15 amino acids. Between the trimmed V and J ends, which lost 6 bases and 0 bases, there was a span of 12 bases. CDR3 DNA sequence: TGTGCCAGCAGGGGTGGGGTCAGCTCCTACAATGAGCAGTTCTTC. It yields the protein CASRGGVSSYNEQFF.

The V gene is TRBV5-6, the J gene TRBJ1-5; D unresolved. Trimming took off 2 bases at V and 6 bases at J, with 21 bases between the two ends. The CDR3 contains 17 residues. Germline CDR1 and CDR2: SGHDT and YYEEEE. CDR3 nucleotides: TGTGCCAGCAGCTTAGGTTCGGACTCTTGGCCAAGTCAGCCCCAGCATTTT. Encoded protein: CASSLGSDSWPSQPQHF.

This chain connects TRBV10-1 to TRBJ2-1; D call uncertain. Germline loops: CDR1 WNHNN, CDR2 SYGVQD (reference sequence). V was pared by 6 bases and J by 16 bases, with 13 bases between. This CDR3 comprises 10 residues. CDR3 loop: CASRRASGFF. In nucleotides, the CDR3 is TGCGCCAGCAGAAGGGCTTCTGGATTCTTC.

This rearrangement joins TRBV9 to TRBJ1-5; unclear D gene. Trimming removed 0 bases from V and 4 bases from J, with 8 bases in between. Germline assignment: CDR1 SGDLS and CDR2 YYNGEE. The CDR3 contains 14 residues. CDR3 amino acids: CASSVGGMNQPQHF. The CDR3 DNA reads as TGTGCCAGCAGCGTAGGAGGGATGAATCAGCCCCAGCATTTT.